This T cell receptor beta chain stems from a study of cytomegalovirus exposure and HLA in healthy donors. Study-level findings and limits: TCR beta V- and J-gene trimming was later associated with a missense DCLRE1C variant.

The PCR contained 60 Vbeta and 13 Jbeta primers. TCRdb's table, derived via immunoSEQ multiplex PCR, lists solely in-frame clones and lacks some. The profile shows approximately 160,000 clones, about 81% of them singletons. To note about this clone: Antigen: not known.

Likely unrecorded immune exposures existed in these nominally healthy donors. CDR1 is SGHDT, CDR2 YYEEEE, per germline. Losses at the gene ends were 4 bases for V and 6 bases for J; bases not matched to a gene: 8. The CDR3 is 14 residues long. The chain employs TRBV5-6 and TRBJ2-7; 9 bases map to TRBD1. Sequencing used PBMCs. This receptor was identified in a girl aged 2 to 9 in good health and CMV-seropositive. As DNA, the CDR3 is TGTGCCAGCAGCCCATGGACAGGGGATGGCGAGCAGTACTTC. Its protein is CASSPWTGDGEQYF.